This T cell receptor beta chain was identified during a study of technical replicates of blood from a few donors. A single count supports this clone. Here immunoSEQ multiplex PCR was the method, and the copy in TCRdb shows in-frame clones only, minus some. The sample contains around 79,000 clones, just under 95% of which appear only once. The CDR3 is 15 amino acids. Germline trimming cut 4 bases from V and 6 bases from J; bases unmatched to any gene: 11. Germline CDR1 is MNHEY and CDR2 is SVGAGI. The receptor comes from a human donor in good health. The chain employs TRBV6-5 and TRBJ1-2, with 7 bases matching TRBD1. The sample was T cells isolated from PBMCs. CDR3 sequence reads: CASSSVLGGAHGYTF. CDR3 bases: TGTGCCAGCAGTTCGGTGCTAGGGGGCGCGCATGGCTACACCTTC.